This TCR beta chain originates from a study of blood T cell repertoires in COVID-19. Study context: Material from acute and convalescent COVID-19 was sourced from the United States, Italy and Spain. PBMCs, B-cell-depleted T cells, or T cells were the source of the cDNA or gDNA that made up the material.

TCRdb's copy holds only in-frame clones and misses some; the assay was immunoSEQ multiplex PCR. The sample carries approximately 50,000 clones, approximately 78% recorded once. Per the germline V gene, CDR1 is SGHVS and CDR2 is FQNEAQ. The CDR3 consists of 17 residues. V was clipped by 1 base and J by 7 bases; unmatched bases: 14. Those enrolled, adults aged 18 to 89 years, came from about two dozen US areas. Participant reports of clinical history set cohort assignment. This clonotype was obtained from a woman aged 50 to 65 with acute COVID-19. The sequencing input was PBMCs or T cells enriched from blood (not recorded which). The chain combines TRBV7-8 with TRBJ2-7, with 9 bases matching TRBD1. CDR3 region: CASSLERGTGRFYEQYF. DNA for the CDR3: TGTGCCAGCAGCTTAGAGCGCGGGACAGGGAGGTTTTATGAGCAGTACTTC.